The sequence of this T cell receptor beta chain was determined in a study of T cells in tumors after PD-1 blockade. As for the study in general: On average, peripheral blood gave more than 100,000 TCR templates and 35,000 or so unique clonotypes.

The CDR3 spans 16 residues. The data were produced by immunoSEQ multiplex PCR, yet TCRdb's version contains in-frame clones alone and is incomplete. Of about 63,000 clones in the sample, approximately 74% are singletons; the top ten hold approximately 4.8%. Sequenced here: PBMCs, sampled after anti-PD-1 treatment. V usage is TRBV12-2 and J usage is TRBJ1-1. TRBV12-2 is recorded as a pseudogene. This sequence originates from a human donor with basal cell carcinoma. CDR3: CASRLVMRGWGTEAFF. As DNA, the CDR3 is TGTGCAAGTCGCTTAGTAATGAGGGGTTGGGGCACTGAAGCTTTCTTT.